These 14 T cell receptor beta chains came from one sample sequenced in a study of T cell responses to AZD1222 COVID-19 vaccine. Clones were read by immunoSEQ multiplex PCR, and TCRdb kept only the in-frame ones, dropping some. The sample holds more than 100,000 clones, approximately 91% seen once. The source was peripheral blood, collected 28 days after the second AZD1222 dose. These TCRs come from an adult who received the AZD1222 COVID-19 vaccine.

This chain joins TRBV5-5 and TRBJ2-7; no definite D call. Per germline, CDR1 SGHKS and CDR2 YYEKEE (reference sequence). This CDR3 has 12 amino acids. The V end lost 2 bases, the J end lost 3 bases, and 6 bases lay between the germline ends. CDR3 protein: CASSLGDYEQYV. For the CDR3, the DNA is TGTGCCAGCAGCTTAGGCGACTACGAGCAGTACGTC.

The chain combines TRBV12-3 or TRBV12-4 with TRBJ1-2, with D possibly being TRBD1 (5 bases). This CDR3 comprises 12 residues. Trimming pared 3 bases from V and 7 bases from J, leaving 9 bases between. The CDR3 is CASSFIGAGYTF. The CDR3 DNA sequence: TGTGCCAGCAGTTTTATTGGGGCTGGCTACACCTTC.

A single count supports this clone. The rearrangement uses TRBV19 and TRBJ2-1; no clear D. V lost 8 bases to trimming and J lost 8 bases, with 31 bases between them. Germline CDR1 is LNHDA and CDR2 is SQIVND (reference sequence). This CDR3 region has 18 residues. CDR3 bases: TGTGCCAGTTCCACCCCCAGGCAGGTCCGGGTCAGGTCCCATGAGCAGTTCTTC. Translation gives CASSTPRQVRVRSHEQFF. Full variable domain (outside the CDR3, taken from reference TRBV19 and TRBJ2-1): DGGITQSPKYLFRKEGQNVTLSCEQNLNHDAMYWYRQDPGQGLRLIYYSQIVNDFQKGDIAEGYSVSREKKESFPLTVTSAQKNPTAFYLCASSTPRQVRVRSHEQFFGPGTRLTVL.

The J gene is TRBJ1-5, the V gene TRBV5-6; D call uncertain. The CDR3 is made up of 14 amino acids. Germline CDR1 reads SGHDT; CDR2 reads YYEEEE. V was trimmed by 1 base and J by 0 bases, leaving 5 bases between them. The CDR3 reads CASSLTLSNQPQHF. CDR3 bases: TGTGCCAGCAGCTTGACCCTTAGCAATCAGCCCCAGCATTTT.

The genes are TRBV12-5 and TRBJ1-1; D is ambiguous. CDR1 and CDR2 (germline): LGHNT, FRNRAP. The CDR3 spans 13 residues. V gave up 3 bases and J gave up 0 bases, with 5 bases separating them. The CDR3: CASGLEVNTEAFF. CDR3 bases: TGTGCTAGTGGTTTAGAAGTGAACACTGAAGCTTTCTTT.

This rearrangement joins TRBV30 to TRBJ2-3; 9 bases match TRBD2. V lost 4 bases and J lost 6; bases outside the gene matches: 5. The CDR3 has 13 residues. Germline V gene sequence: CDR1 GTSNPN, CDR2 SVGIG (reference sequence). CDR3 bases: TGTGCCTGGAATGAGCGGGGGGCCGATACGCAGTATTTT. Amino acids: CAWNERGADTQYF.

The chain employs TRBV12-3 or TRBV12-4 and TRBJ2-2; TRBD2 is a possible D gene (6 bases). With 6 bases removed from V and 5 bases from J, the gap between germline ends came to 10 bases. There are 13 residues in the CDR3. The CDR3 is CASSGGRTGELFF. The CDR3 nucleotides are TGTGCCAGCAGCGGGGGTAGAACCGGGGAGCTGTTTTTT.

This sequence joins TRBV2 and TRBJ1-5; maybe TRBD1 (5 bases). This CDR3 contains 14 residues. Deletions cut 1 base from V and 9 bases from J, with 13 bases between. Germline-derived CDR1 and CDR2 are SNHLY and FYNNEI. This chain's CDR3 is CASSEGQGPRPQHF. CDR3 bases: TGTGCCAGCAGTGAAGGCCAGGGCCCGCGGCCCCAGCATTTT. The full variable domain, completed using reference TRBV2 and TRBJ1-5, is EPEVTQTPSHQVTQMGQEVILRCVPISNHLYFYWYRQILGQKVEFLVSFYNNEISEKSEIFDDQFSVERPDGSNFTLKIRSTKLEDSAMYFCASSEGQGPRPQHFGDGTRLSIL.

The chain uses TRBV7-2 and TRBJ1-5, with 10 bases that match TRBD1. The CDR3 runs 15 residues. V lost 6 bases and J lost 6; bases outside the gene matches: 8. Germline V gene data show CDR1 as SGHTA and CDR2 as FQGNSA. As DNA, the CDR3 is TGTGCCAGCAGGGCGACAGGGGGCGGTGGTCAGCCCCAGCATTTT. Its translation: CASRATGGGGQPQHF.

The chain links TRBV2 to TRBJ2-5; 15 bases line up with TRBD2. The germline gives CDR1 SNHLY, CDR2 FYNNEI. With V trimmed by 6 bases and J by 5 bases, 10 bases remained unmatched. The CDR3 contains 17 residues. In DNA, the CDR3 is TGTGCCAGCAGGCTCGGACTAGCGGGGGGGCCGAGGGAGACCCAGTACTTC. Translating it yields CASRLGLAGGPRETQYF.

The rearrangement links TRBV19 to TRBJ1-2; 7 bases are shared with TRBD1. The V segment lost 5 bases and the J segment 6 bases; nucleotides outside the gene matches: 12. Germline V gene sequence: CDR1 LNHDA, CDR2 SQIVND (reference sequence). The CDR3 is 15 residues long. The CDR3 protein is CASSGITWTGDGYTF. CDR3 DNA: TGTGCCAGTAGTGGAATAACATGGACAGGAGATGGCTACACCTTC. Based on the CDR3 plus reference TRBV19 and TRBJ1-2, the full variable domain is DGGITQSPKYLFRKEGQNVTLSCEQNLNHDAMYWYRQDPGQGLRLIYYSQIVNDFQKGDIAEGYSVSREKKESFPLTVTSAQKNPTAFYLCASSGITWTGDGYTFGSGTRLTVV.

The chain has TRBV5-6 and TRBJ1-2; 7 bases align to TRBD1. The CDR3 has 14 residues. V gave up 0 bases and J gave up 4 bases; unmatched junction bases: 3. Germline assignment: CDR1 SGHDT and CDR2 YYEEEE. The CDR3 DNA reads TGTGCCAGCAGCTTGGGGACAGGCCCCTATGGCTACACCTTC. This translates into CASSLGTGPYGYTF.

V is TRBV10-2 and J is TRBJ2-3; no definite D call. Trimming removed 4 bases at V and 8 bases at J, with 13 bases between. CDR1 and CDR2 from the germline V gene are WSHSY and SAAADI. This CDR3 spans 13 amino acids. Here the CDR3 DNA reads TGCGCCAGCAGTGTTATGGATCGTGGTACGCAGTATTTT. This gives the protein CASSVMDRGTQYF.

The CDR3 region is CASSPGQGIGIQYF. DNA of the CDR3: TGTGCCAGCTCACCCGGACAGGGTATTGGCATTCAGTACTTC. This chain uses TRBV18 with TRBJ2-4, with 8 nucleotides matching TRBD1. The ends lost 3 bases at V and 9 bases at J; junction bases unmatched: 7. This CDR3 has 14 residues. The germline V gene has CDR1 KGHSH and CDR2 LQKENI.